One sample yielded the 17 T cell receptor beta chains listed below, sequenced in a study of human T cells and chemical hapten exposure (dated by TCRdb to about 2021). The method behind the library was RACE. Instrument on record: NextSeq 500. TCRdb passed the public sequencing reads through fastp at Q25 and MiXCR, retaining productive beta sequences. CDR3 protein duplicates are merged, each entry listing the most common genes and DNA. In this sample the table shows around 250,000 distinct CDR3 sequences, about 9% of which occur a single time. The ten biggest clones cover 2.3% of the sample. The time point label of this sample denotes: pre-sensitization, week 0. The treatment or condition label of this sample denotes: therapeutic diphenylcyclopropenone sensitization with weekly scalp DPC. Sequenced here: whole blood, sampled in connection with sensitization to the hapten diphenylcyclopropenone (DPC). Every receptor here comes from a middle-aged woman with alopecia areata. Some clones in this sample may be carry-over from other donors' samples.

This clonotype was detected many times. V gene TRBV7-8 combines with J gene TRBJ1-4, with D perhaps TRBD1 (5 bases). Germline CDR1 SGHVS, CDR2 FQNEAQ. The CDR3 covers 15 residues. V was clipped by 0 bases and J by 4 bases, with 9 bases between them. The chain's CDR3 is CASSLAKGSNEKLFF. CDR3 nucleotides: TGTGCCAGCAGCTTAGCAAAGGGGAGTAATGAAAAACTGTTTTTT.

This clonotype showed up just a few times. V and J are TRBV20-1 and TRBJ1-4, with TRBD1 matching 8 bases. The CDR3 loop spans 12 amino acids. Germline assignment: CDR1 DFQATT and CDR2 SNEGSKA (reference sequence). With V trimmed by 2 bases and J by 8 bases, 1 base remained unmatched. CDR3 sequence reads: CSARQGAEKLFF. As DNA, the CDR3 is TGCAGTGCTAGACAGGGGGCCGAAAAACTGTTTTTT.

The chain is built from TRBV12-3 or TRBV12-4 and TRBJ2-3, with a weak D call TRBD2 (6 bases). V was shortened by 1 base and J by 9 bases, with 8 bases between the two germline ends. CDR3 size: 12 residues. CDR3 sequence reads: CASSLDSGTQYF. DNA of the CDR3: TGTGCCAGCAGTTTAGATAGCGGAACGCAGTATTTT.

The chain links TRBV20-1 to TRBJ2-3; D perhaps matches TRBD2 (5 bases). The CDR3 runs 17 residues. V lost 0 bases to trimming and J lost 0 bases, with 16 bases between them. The V gene's germline CDR1 is DFQATT and CDR2 SNEGSKA (reference sequence). The CDR3 loop reads CSARDVTGTLSTDTQYF. The CDR3 DNA reads as TGCAGTGCTAGAGATGTGACGGGAACACTTAGCACAGATACGCAGTATTTT.

This clonotype was seen ten or more times. This chain connects TRBV29-1 to TRBJ2-3; 7 nucleotides agree with TRBD1. The CDR3 is 14 amino acids. Germline trimming cut 2 bases from V and 0 bases from J; bases unmatched to any gene: 2. Germline assignment: CDR1 SQVTM and CDR2 ANQGSEA. The CDR3 here is CSVENRGSTDTQYF. In DNA form, the CDR3 reads TGCAGCGTTGAAAACAGGGGCAGCACAGATACGCAGTATTTT.

This clonotype was observed a handful of times. The chain has TRBV10-3 and TRBJ1-2; TRBD1 might be the D (5 bases). The CDR3 contains 12 residues. CDR1 and CDR2 (germline): ENHRY, SYGVKD. The ends were cut back, 6 bases at V and 8 bases at J, with 13 bases in the middle. CDR3 region: CAISVAGDGYTF. The CDR3 coding sequence is TGTGCCATCAGCGTGGCGGGGGACGGCTACACCTTC.

V is TRBV7-2 and J is TRBJ2-3; 12 positions match TRBD2. The V gene end was trimmed by 3 bases and the J gene end by 5 bases; junction bases not matched to a gene: 6. The CDR3 is 16 residues long. Germline V lookup: CDR1 SGHTA, CDR2 FQGNSA. CDR3 bases: TGTGCCAGCAGCTTGACTAGCGGGAGTCTTTTAGATACGCAGTATTTT. Protein sequence: CASSLTSGSLLDTQYF.

The genes are TRBV27 and TRBJ2-7, with TRBD1 matching over 11 bases. Germline lookup yields CDR1 MNHEY and CDR2 SMNVEV (reference sequence). CDR3 size: 19 residues. The V segment lost 3 bases and the J segment 1 base; nucleotides outside the gene matches: 14. CDR3 bases: TGTGCCAGCAGTTTCCCTCAGGGGGACAGGGGGAGGGGATCCTACGAGCAGTACTTC. Protein sequence: CASSFPQGDRGRGSYEQYF.

The rearrangement uses TRBV5-1 and TRBJ2-3; possible D gene TRBD1, 5 bases. This CDR3 has 14 residues. Trimming left V 0 bases short and J 5 bases short, with 10 bases between. CDR1 SGHRS and CDR2 YFSETQ come from the germline V gene. CDR3 DNA sequence: TGCGCCAGCAGCTTGGGAGGACAAGAAGATACGCAGTATTTT. Amino acid sequence: CASSLGGQEDTQYF. The complete variable domain, with remaining parts taken from reference TRBV5-1 and TRBJ2-3, reads KAGVTQTPRYLIKTRGQQVTLSCSPISGHRSVSWYQQTPGQGLQFLFEYFSETQRNKGNFPGRFSGRQFSNSRSEMNVSTLELGDSALYLCASSLGGQEDTQYFGPGTRLTVL.

This clonotype has a count of ten or more. This chain connects TRBV7-6 to TRBJ2-2, with D perhaps TRBD2 (5 bases). Germline values: CDR1 SGHVS, CDR2 FNYEAQ. The CDR3 runs 15 residues. Deletions cut 10 bases from V and 2 bases from J, with 17 bases between. The CDR3 here is CATSVGSGNTGELFF. The CDR3 region has the DNA TGTGCCACCTCGGTGGGGAGCGGAAACACCGGGGAGCTGTTTTTT.

This chain connects TRBV7-8 to TRBJ2-1; unclear D gene. The ends were cut back, 0 bases at V and 10 bases at J, with 13 bases in the middle. Germline CDR1 reads SGHVS; CDR2 reads FQNEAQ. The CDR3 sequence is 14 residues long. The CDR3 protein is CASSLAPNLYEQFF. CDR3 bases: TGTGCCAGCAGCTTAGCGCCGAACCTTTACGAGCAGTTCTTC.

This clonotype was seen a handful of times. V is TRBV29-1 and J is TRBJ2-7; no reliable D call. The CDR3 covers 14 residues. Germline lookup yields CDR1 SQVTM and CDR2 ANQGSEA. Trimming pared 6 bases from V and 3 bases from J, leaving 18 bases between. The CDR3 sequence is CSVVVRSGLYEQYF. The CDR3 DNA sequence: TGCAGCGTCGTAGTAAGGTCAGGCCTCTACGAGCAGTACTTC.

This rearrangement joins TRBV28 to TRBJ1-1; 8 bases line up with TRBD1. The V segment lost 7 bases and the J segment 4 bases; nucleotides outside the gene matches: 5. The CDR3 contains 13 residues. The V gene's germline CDR1 is MDHEN and CDR2 SYDVKM. The CDR3 nucleotides read TGTGCCAGCACCGGTACAGGGGGCACTGAAGCTTTCTTT. It is translated as CASTGTGGTEAFF.

The gene calls are TRBV7-9 and TRBJ1-2; TRBD1 agrees at 12 bases. Germline loops: CDR1 SEHNR, CDR2 FQNEAQ (reference sequence). The length of the CDR3 is 15 residues. Trimming removed 4 bases from V and 8 bases from J; junction bases left unmatched: 8. The CDR3 DNA follows: TGTGCCAGCAGCTATCGGGACAGGGGGCGAAGCGGCTACACCTTC. Translation: CASSYRDRGRSGYTF.

This clonotype ranks as medium-sized. The V and J genes are TRBV5-6 and TRBJ2-5; D may match TRBD1 or TRBD2 (6 bases each). The CDR3 loop spans 13 amino acids. The germline V and J ends were trimmed by 3 bases and 3 bases, with 9 bases remaining between them. Germline assignment: CDR1 SGHDT and CDR2 YYEEEE. The CDR3 reads CASSYGGEETQYF. CDR3 sequence (DNA): TGTGCCAGCAGCTACGGGGGCGAAGAGACCCAGTACTTC.

This clonotype came up a few times. CDR3 loop: CASSQTGGATGELFF. As DNA, the CDR3 is TGTGCCAGCAGCCAAACAGGGGGCGCCACCGGGGAGCTGTTTTTT. The chain carries TRBV3-1 and TRBJ2-2, with 9 positions matching TRBD1. J gave up 4 bases and V 2 bases, and 2 bases lay outside the gene matches. The germline V gene encodes CDR1 LGHDT and CDR2 YNNKEL (reference sequence). The length of the CDR3 is 15 residues.

Comments on this clonotype: A read error may account for a junction end that differs from germline. The chain couples TRBV2 to TRBJ1-5; D is unclear. The length of the CDR3 is 16 residues. Germline CDR1 is SNHLY and CDR2 is FYNNEI. This chain's CDR3 is CVSSEAATTRNQPQHF. CDR3 in DNA: TGTGTCAGCAGTGAAGCCGCCACTACGAGGAATCAGCCCCAGCATTTT. Full variable domain (remainder filled in from reference TRBV2 and TRBJ1-5): EPEVTQTPSHQVTQMGQEVILRCVPISNHLYFYWYRQILGQKVEFLVSFYNNEISEKSEIFDDQFSVERPDGSNFTLKIRSTKLEDSAMYFCVSSEAATTRNQPQHFGDGTRLSIL.